This T cell receptor beta chain was found in a study of blood T cell repertoires in COVID-19. Across the whole study: Nucleic acid was either cDNA or gDNA, and it came from T cells, B-cell-depleted T cells, or PBMCs.

Source study methods: The authors estimated nucleated cell counts from reference gene primer amplification. The method was immunoSEQ multiplex PCR; TCRdb's version includes in-frame clones alone and lacks a portion of them. V and J calls and clone size are those listed in that table; D and trimming were worked out from the DNA. The table lists a few hundred thousand clones, more than 80% of them singletons, with about 1.2% in the top ten. The source is a man between 40 and 49 years old with acute or convalescent COVID-19. Sequenced sample: peripheral blood.

The CDR3, as DNA: TGTGCCTGGACCCTGGCACCCTCAGGGACCCAGTACTTC. Protein sequence: CAWTLAPSGTQYF. The J gene is TRBJ2-5, the V gene TRBV30; D uncertain. Looked up from germline, CDR1 is GTSNPN and CDR2 is SVGIG (reference sequence). The CDR3 covers 13 residues. V dropped 4 bases and J dropped 7 bases, with 16 bases sitting between them.